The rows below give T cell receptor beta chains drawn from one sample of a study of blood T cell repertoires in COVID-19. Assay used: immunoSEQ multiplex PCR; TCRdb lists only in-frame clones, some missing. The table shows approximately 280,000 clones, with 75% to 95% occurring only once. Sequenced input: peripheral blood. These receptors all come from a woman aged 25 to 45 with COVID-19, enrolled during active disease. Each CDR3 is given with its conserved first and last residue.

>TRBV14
CASSQVAGGDSPLHF
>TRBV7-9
CASSSGIAGDTDTQYF
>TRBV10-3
CAIKREGDNSPLHF
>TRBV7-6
CASSPSQNQPQHF
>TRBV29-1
CSVGEGSDTQYF
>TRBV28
CASSLSGQGEDTQYF
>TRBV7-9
CASTRQGAGEKLFF
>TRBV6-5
CASSYEPQGGTEAFF
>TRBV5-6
CASTLLGPQETQYF
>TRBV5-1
CASSLVGGSLTGELFF
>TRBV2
CASSGDRVALNEQFF
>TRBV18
CATGTDNSPLHF
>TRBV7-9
CASSLERQLYGYTF
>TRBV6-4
CASSDLQGLLEGYTF
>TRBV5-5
CASSSGLAGYSDTQYF
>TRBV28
CASSFASAANTGELFF
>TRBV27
CASSRELAGAKRGPDTQYF
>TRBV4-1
CASSQEGQGGWNEQFF
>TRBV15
CATSRVADPQETQYF
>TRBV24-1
CATSDLSTDQPQHF
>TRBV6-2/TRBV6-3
CASSYSLREGHYEQYF
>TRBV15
CATSRDLTGYGYTF
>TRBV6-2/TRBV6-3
CASSWSEGAIYGYTF
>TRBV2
CASSSGGATNEKLFF
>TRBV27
CASRGGGYEQYF
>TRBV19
CASNRGPGDSPLHF
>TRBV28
CASRFAGTYSYEQYF
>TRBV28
CASTHSYRRNTEAFF
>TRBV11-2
CASSGTSGRETQYF
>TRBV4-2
CASSQVAVDGYTF
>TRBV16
CASSQQTGFGEQYF
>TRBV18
CASSPRLDYGYTF
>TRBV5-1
CASSLGGTGVGTEAFF
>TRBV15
CATSYQSGEKLFF
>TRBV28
CASDRGGGANVLTF
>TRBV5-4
CASSATASKNIQYF
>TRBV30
CAWTVLHEGNQPQHF
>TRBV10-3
CAISLRALDTEAFF
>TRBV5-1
CASAGTGLQSTNEKLFF
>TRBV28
CASSLGTGNTNTEAFF
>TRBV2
CASNSGPGDEQYF
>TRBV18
CASSPPTSGRKEQFF
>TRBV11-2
CASSSTYEQYF
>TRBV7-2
CASSGGRLADTQYF
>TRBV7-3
CASRSPPDNEQFF
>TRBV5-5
CASSLTSGRAGELFF
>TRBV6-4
CASSPMGGSNQPQHF
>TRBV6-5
CASTQRERYEQYF
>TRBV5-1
CASSLNGQGNTGELFF